Listed below are T cell receptor beta chains from one sample, sequenced in a study of T cells after yellow fever vaccination. TCRdb fed the 5' RACE reads into MiXCR, producing one record per CDR3 protein. The sample records around 88,000 distinct CDR3 sequences, roughly 13% being singletons. The sample consisted of CD8+ T cells not binding an NS4B(214-222) dextramer, sorted from PBMCs, taken around 3 weeks after the first yellow fever vaccination. These receptors all come from a man younger than 30 who received the YFV17D yellow fever vaccine. The CDR3 runs from the conserved cysteine through the conserved F or W. Fields, in order: clone size, J gene, V gene, D gene, CDR3 DNA, CDR3 protein. A D gene is named only where the DNA matches it firmly. For some rows the clone size is stated as once, few or many, or as a class when expanded; others skip it.

>.|TRBJ1-1|TRBV4-3|.
TGCGCCAGCAGCCAAGATTGGGGGACTGAAGCTTTCTTT
CASSQDWGTEAFF
>.|TRBJ2-1|TRBV4-1|.
TGCGCCAGCAGCCTCGCACAGACCTACAATGAGCAGTTCTTC
CASSLAQTYNEQFF
>few|TRBJ1-6|TRBV19|.
TGTGCCAGTAGTAAGGAAAGCTCCTATAATTCACCCCTCCACTTT
CASSKESSYNSPLHF
>few|TRBJ1-1|TRBV20-1|.
TGCAGTGCTAGATTGAACACTGAAGCTTTCTTT
CSARLNTEAFF
>.|TRBJ1-2|TRBV20-1|TRBD1
TGCAGTGCTAGAAGGTTTTCGGCCGGGACAGATTTCTATGGCTACACCTTC
CSARRFSAGTDFYGYTF
>few|TRBJ2-5|TRBV29-1|TRBD2
TGCAGCGTTGAATGGCGGGGGGATCAAGAGACCCAGTACTTC
CSVEWRGDQETQYF
>.|TRBJ2-5|TRBV23-1|.
TGCGCCAGCAGTCAAAAGCAGGGCCAAGCAGAGACCCAGTACTTC
CASSQKQGQAETQYF
>.|TRBJ2-2|TRBV4-3|.
TGCGCCAGCAGCCATTCCCAGGGGGGCACCGGGGAGCTGTTTTTT
CASSHSQGGTGELFF
>many|TRBJ2-2|TRBV4-3|TRBD1
TGCGCCAGCAGCCCAGCGACAGGGAGCACCGGGGAGCTGTTTTTT
CASSPATGSTGELFF
>.|TRBJ2-1|TRBV25-1|.
TGTGCCAGCAGTGAATATCTCCGACACGAGCAGTTCTTC
CASSEYLRHEQFF
>.|TRBJ2-5|TRBV27|TRBD2
TGTGCCAGCAGTCCTCGTAGCGGGGGCCGAAAGGAGACCCAGTACTTC
CASSPRSGGRKETQYF
>.|TRBJ2-7|TRBV4-1|TRBD2
TGCGCCAGCAGCCGACAGCACGGGACTACCTACGAGCAGTACTTC
CASSRQHGTTYEQYF
>.|TRBJ2-7|TRBV4-2|.
TGTGCCAGCAGCCAAGAATGGGGAACAGCGAGCCACGAGCAGTACTTC
CASSQEWGTASHEQYF
>few|TRBJ2-2|TRBV4-3|.
TGCGCCAGCAGCCAACAAAGAGTCGGGAATCACGGGGAGCTGTTTTTT
CASSQQRVGNHGELFF
>few|TRBJ2-1|TRBV6-2/TRBV6-3|.
TGTGCCAGCAGTTACTCCACGGGACTCGACCCCTACAATGAGCAGTTCTTC
CASSYSTGLDPYNEQFF
>few|TRBJ2-7|TRBV10-3|.
TGTGCCATCAGTGCTTACGGGTTCGAGCAGTACTTC
CAISAYGFEQYF
>.|TRBJ2-1|TRBV4-1|.
TGCGCCAGCAGCCAAGAAAGGGACGTGGGACCCCAGTTCTTC
CASSQERDVGPQFF
>.|TRBJ1-2|TRBV6-5|.
TGTGCCAGCAGTTACCAGGGAGGACGGATCTATGGCTACACCTTC
CASSYQGGRIYGYTF
>few|TRBJ2-3|TRBV9|.
TGTGCCAGCAGCTTCCGGTTGGGGGGAGATACGCAGTATTTT
CASSFRLGGDTQYF
>few|TRBJ2-7|TRBV5-1|.
TGCGCCAGCAGCTTGGTGGGGTTCGAGCAGTACTTC
CASSLVGFEQYF
>few|TRBJ2-3|TRBV21-1|.
TGTGCCGGCACAGATACGCAGTATTTT
CAGTDTQYF
>.|TRBJ1-4|TRBV29-1|.
TGCAGCGTTGAAGATGCCACAGCAACTAATGAAAAACTGTTTTTT
CSVEDATATNEKLFF
>few|TRBJ1-3|TRBV12-3/TRBV12-4|.
TGTGCCAGCAGTCAAACAGGGATAAATGGAAACACCATATATTTT
CASSQTGINGNTIYF
>.|TRBJ1-2|TRBV7-8|.
TGTGCCAGCAGCACCCAGGCGGGGCCTAACTATGGCTACACCTTC
CASSTQAGPNYGYTF
>.|TRBJ2-5|TRBV20-1|TRBD1
TGCAGTGCTAGAGATCGAGGACAGGGAATCCGTAGAGAGACCCAGTACTTC
CSARDRGQGIRRETQYF
>few|TRBJ2-3|TRBV10-3|TRBD2
TGTGCCATCCATGGAGCGGGGGGTACAGATACGCAGTATTTT
CAIHGAGGTDTQYF
>few|TRBJ2-5|TRBV18|.
TGTGCCAGCTCACTACAAGAGACCCAGTACTTC
CASSLQETQYF